This record looks at one TCR beta chain sequence and its context. Its antigen is currently not known. The record has no base qualities; no much larger clone is one base away. The receptor library was made with multiplex PCR. Sequencing used an Illumina HiSeq 4000. iRepertoire HTBI primers and Arm-PCR amplification of CDR3 regions were used to construct TCR beta libraries. Gel purification was performed on PCR products prior to sequencing. The study's processing was this. Gene usage analysis of CDR3 amino acid clonotypes used the 55 to 80 TRBV and fewer than 15 TRBJ segments found across samples. Filtered high-quality paired reads were merged into contigs using COPE and FqMerger. Contigs were aligned with BLAST to IMGT TRBV, TRBD and TRBJ reference genes, and CDR3 was defined per IMGT. Any clonotype with a frequency above 0.1% was counted as a highly expanded clone. Shannon entropy was used to measure repertoire diversity, and the Gini coefficient was used to measure V-J evenness. A clonotype was considered public if more than one individual shared it. TCRdb applied fastp at Q25 and MiXCR to the public reads, then kept only in-frame beta chains. One record per CDR3 amino acid sequence lists the most common genes and DNA. TCRdb, not the original authors, processed these V and J calls. This sample holds a few hundred thousand distinct CDR3 sequences; roughly 21% were observed only once. The ten largest account for more than 6% of the sample.

This sample was taken from a study of regulatory T cells in long-lasting Graves disease (dated by TCRdb to 2020 to 2023). For the study in its entirety: Persistent Graves' disease was defined as persistently positive TSH receptor autoantibodies together with antithyroid drug treatment for over 5 years. Patients with persistent Graves' disease were compared with patients with newly diagnosed Graves' disease using TCR sequencing and RNA sequencing of peripheral blood. The study took place in China and was registered as a clinical trial. TCR sequencing covered some 13 persistent and some 20 newly diagnosed Graves' disease patients, 33 samples in total. On average, persistent Graves' disease patients in the clinical cohort had been on antithyroid drugs for approximately ten years.

What the study reported, not specific to this receptor: Compared with newly diagnosed patients, persistent Graves' disease patients had lower TCR Shannon entropy and fewer highly expanded clones, which suggests clonal expansion. More public clonotypes were shared among persistent patients (roughly 3,000) than among newly diagnosed patients (966). The study examined only peripheral blood because the primary lesion, thyroid tissue, could not be accessed. The small sample size was acknowledged by the authors as a limitation that may reduce accuracy. Persistent disease showed preferential use of TRBV28, TRBJ1-2 and TRBJ2-5, whereas newly diagnosed disease favored TRBV20-1 and TRBJ2-1. Sequencing and analysis were limited to the TCR beta chain.

The time point label for this specimen denotes: persistent/refractory GD, antithyroid drugs over 5 years with positive TRAb. For both TCR sequencing and RNA sequencing, RNA was extracted from PBMCs in TRIzol. The diagnosis of Graves' disease was made according to American Thyroid Association guidelines. The patients came from an endocrinology department in Xi'an, China. Each patient gave approximately 9.7 milliliters of peripheral blood, collected in an EDTA anticoagulant tube. Ficoll Paque Plus density gradient separation was used to isolate PBMCs, and no further T cell sorting was done. An Agilent 2100 Bioanalyzer and agarose gel were used to check RNA quality, while a NanoDrop 2000 measured RNA concentration. Trimming accounts for 6 bases at V and 0 bases at J, while the number of junction bases matched to no gene is 5. CDR1 DFQATT and CDR2 SNEGSKA were looked up in the germline V gene (reference sequence). Its CDR3 holds 14 amino acids, cysteine through phenylalanine. The DNA shown is the 42-base CDR3, in frame from base 1.

Here the chain combines TRBV20-1 and TRBJ2-7; 10 junctional bases match TRBD2. This clonotype was obtained from a female donor with Graves disease. Sequenced here: peripheral blood mononuclear cells (PBMCs), sampled when the disease was refractory, from a patient treated with antithyroid drugs. CDR3 protein: CSALSGGTSYEQYF. The DNA is as follows: TGCAGTGCACTTAGCGGGGGGACCTCCTACGAGCAGTACTTC.